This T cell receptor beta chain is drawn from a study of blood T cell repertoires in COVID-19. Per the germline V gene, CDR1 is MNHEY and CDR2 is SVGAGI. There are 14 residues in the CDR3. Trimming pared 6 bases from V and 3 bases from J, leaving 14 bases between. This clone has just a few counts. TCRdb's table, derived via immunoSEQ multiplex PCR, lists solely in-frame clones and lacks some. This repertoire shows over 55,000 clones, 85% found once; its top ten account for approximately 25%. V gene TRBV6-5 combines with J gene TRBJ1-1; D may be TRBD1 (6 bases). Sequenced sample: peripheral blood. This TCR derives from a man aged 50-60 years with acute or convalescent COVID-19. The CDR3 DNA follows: TGTGCCAGCAGGATCCTACAGGGACACACTGAAGCTTTCTTT. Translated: CASRILQGHTEAFF.